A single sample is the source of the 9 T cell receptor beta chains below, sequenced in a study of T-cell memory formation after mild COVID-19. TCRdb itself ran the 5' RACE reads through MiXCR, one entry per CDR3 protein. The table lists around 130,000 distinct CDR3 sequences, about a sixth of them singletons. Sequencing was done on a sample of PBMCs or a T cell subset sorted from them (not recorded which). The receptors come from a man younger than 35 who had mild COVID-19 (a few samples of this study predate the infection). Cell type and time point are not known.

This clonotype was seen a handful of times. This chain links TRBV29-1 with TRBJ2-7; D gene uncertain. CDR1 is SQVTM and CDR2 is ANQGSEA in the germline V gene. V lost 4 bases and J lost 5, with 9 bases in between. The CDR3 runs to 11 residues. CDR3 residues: CSVGSSHEQYV. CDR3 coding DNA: TGCAGCGTTGGGTCCAGCCACGAGCAGTACGTC.

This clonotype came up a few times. CDR3 protein: CAISSRTGPDRADTQYF. The CDR3 nucleotides are TGTGCCATCAGTTCCAGGACAGGGCCCGACAGGGCAGATACGCAGTATTTT. J is TRBJ2-3 and V is TRBV10-3; 8 bases are a match to TRBD1. The CDR3 spans 17 residues. Trimming removed 5 bases from V and 4 bases from J; junction bases left unmatched: 14. Germline V gene lookup returns CDR1 ENHRY and CDR2 SYGVKD.

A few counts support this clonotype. The CDR3 DNA reads as TGTGCCTGGGGGGAGAATATGAACACTGAAGCTTTCTTT. Amino acids: CAWGENMNTEAFF. This chain joins TRBV30 and TRBJ1-1; D ambiguous. The CDR3 is 13 residues long. V lost 5 bases to trimming and J lost 0 bases, with 10 bases between them. Germline V gene sequence: CDR1 GTSNPN, CDR2 SVGIG (reference sequence).

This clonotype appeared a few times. CDR3 in amino acids: CASSLEVGGIQYF. CDR3 bases: TGTGCCAGCAGCTTAGAAGTGGGGGGCATTCAGTACTTC. The chain is built from TRBV11-2 and TRBJ2-4, with D possibly matching TRBD2 (6 bases). The CDR3 extends over 13 amino acids. CDR1 SGHAT and CDR2 FQNNGV come from the germline V gene. V lost 0 bases and J lost 9, with 9 bases in between.

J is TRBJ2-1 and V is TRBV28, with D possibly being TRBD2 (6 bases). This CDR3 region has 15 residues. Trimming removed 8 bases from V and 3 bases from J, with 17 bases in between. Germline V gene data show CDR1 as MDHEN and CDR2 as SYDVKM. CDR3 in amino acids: CASGLVGGYYNEQFF. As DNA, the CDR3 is TGTGCCAGCGGGTTAGTGGGGGGATACTACAATGAGCAGTTCTTC.

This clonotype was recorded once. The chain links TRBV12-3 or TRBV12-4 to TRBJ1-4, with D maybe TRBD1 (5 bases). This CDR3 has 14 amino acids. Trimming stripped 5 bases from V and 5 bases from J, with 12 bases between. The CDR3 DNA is TGTGCCAGCAGTGCGAACGGGGGAAATGAAAAACTGTTTTTT. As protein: CASSANGGNEKLFF.

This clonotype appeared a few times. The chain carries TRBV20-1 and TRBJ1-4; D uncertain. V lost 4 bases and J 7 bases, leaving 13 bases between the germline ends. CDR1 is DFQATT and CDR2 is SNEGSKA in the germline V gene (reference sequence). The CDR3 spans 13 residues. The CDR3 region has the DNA TGCAGTGCTATATTACACACTGGTGAAAAACTGTTTTTT. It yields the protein CSAILHTGEKLFF.

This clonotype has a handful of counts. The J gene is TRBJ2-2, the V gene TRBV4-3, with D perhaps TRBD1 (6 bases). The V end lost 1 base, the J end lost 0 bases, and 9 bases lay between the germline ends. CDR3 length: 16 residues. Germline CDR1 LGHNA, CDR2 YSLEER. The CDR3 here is CASSQGDKANTGELFF. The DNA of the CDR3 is TGCGCCAGCAGCCAAGGGGACAAGGCGAACACCGGGGAGCTGTTTTTT.

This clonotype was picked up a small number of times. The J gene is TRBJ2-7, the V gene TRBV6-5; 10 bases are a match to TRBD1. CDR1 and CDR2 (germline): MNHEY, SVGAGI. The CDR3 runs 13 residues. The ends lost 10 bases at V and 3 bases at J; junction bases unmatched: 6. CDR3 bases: TGTGCCACGACCCGGACAGGGGGCTACGAGCAGTACTTC. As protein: CATTRTGGYEQYF.